The entry below gives a single T cell receptor (beta chain) sequence along with its context. What it recognizes is unknown. Scientists ran DNA taken from cultured CD4+ T cells through the Oncomine TCR Beta short-read assay for sequencing. TCRdb processed the PCR reads anew with MiXCR; each CDR3 protein has one entry. Counted here are about 18,000 distinct CDR3 sequences, just over 50% occurring once; the ten biggest clones make up around 20%. There are 16 residues in the CDR3. V dropped 0 bases and J dropped 7; count of bases not matched to a gene: 9. Germline V gives CDR1 DFQATT, CDR2 SNEGSKA (reference sequence). The entry originates in a study of vaccination and CD4 T cells after COVID-19. Whole-study context: Each participant underwent a two-dose regimen of either the BNT162b2 or the mRNA-1273 vaccine.

Time point meaning: late sampling 161 to 241 days after vaccination in three convalescent patients. Stated treatment: approximately 9-day PBMC culture with coronavirus spike peptide pools or control peptides (ViraFEST assay). The chain joins TRBV20-1 to TRBJ2-1, with TRBD2 matching over 10 bases. Sequencing was performed on CD4+ T cells from blood, cultured in vitro, taken about 7 months after SARS-CoV-2 vaccination. The clonotype comes from a human donor who had recovered from COVID-19. CDR3: CSARDWSSGRGNEQFF. The CDR3 DNA is TGCAGTGCTAGAGATTGGTCTAGCGGGAGAGGGAATGAGCAGTTCTTC.